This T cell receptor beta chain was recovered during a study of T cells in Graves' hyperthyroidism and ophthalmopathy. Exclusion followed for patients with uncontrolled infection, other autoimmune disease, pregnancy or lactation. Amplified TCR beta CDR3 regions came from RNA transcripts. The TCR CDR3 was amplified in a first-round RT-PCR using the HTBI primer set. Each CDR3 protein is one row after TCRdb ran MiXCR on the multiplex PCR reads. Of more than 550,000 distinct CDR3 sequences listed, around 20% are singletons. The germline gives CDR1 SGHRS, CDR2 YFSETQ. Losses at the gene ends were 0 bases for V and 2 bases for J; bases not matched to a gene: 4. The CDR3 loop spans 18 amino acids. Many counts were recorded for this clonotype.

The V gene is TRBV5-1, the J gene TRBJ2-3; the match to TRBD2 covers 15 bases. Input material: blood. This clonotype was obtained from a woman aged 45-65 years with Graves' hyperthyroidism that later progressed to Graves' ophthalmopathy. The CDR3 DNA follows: TGCGCCAGCAGCTTGGTTGGGACTAGCGGGGGGTTCACAGATACGCAGTATTTT. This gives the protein CASSLVGTSGGFTDTQYF.